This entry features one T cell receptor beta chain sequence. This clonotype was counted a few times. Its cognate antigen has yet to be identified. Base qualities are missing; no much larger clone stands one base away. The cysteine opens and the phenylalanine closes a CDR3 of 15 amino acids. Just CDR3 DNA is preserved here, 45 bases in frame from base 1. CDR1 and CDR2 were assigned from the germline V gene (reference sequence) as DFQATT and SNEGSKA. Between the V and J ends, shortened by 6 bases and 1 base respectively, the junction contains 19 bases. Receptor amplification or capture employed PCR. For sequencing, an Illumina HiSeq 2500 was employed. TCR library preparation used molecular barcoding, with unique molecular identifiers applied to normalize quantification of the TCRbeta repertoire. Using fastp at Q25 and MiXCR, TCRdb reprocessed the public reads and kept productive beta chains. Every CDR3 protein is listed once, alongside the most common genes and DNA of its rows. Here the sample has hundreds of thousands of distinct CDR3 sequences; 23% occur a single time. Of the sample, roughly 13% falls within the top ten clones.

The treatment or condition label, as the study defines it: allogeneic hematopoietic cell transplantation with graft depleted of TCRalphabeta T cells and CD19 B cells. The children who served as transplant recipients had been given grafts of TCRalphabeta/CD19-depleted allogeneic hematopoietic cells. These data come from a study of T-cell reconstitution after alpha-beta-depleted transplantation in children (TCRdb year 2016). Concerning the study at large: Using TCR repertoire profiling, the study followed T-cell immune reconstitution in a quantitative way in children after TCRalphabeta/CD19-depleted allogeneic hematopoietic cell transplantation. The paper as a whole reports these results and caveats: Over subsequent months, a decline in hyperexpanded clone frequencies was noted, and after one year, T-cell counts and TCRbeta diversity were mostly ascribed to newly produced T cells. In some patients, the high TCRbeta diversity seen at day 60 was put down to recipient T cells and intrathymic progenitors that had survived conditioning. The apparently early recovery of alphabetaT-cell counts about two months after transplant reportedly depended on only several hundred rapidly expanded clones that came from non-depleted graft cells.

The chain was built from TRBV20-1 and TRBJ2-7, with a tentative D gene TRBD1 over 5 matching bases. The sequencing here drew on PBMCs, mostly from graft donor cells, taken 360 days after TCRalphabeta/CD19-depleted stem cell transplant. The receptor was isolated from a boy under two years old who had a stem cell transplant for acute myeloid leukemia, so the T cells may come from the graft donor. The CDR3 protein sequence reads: CSATGLGQGSYEQYF. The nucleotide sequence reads TGCAGTGCCACCGGGTTGGGGCAGGGTTCCTACGAGCAGTACTTC.